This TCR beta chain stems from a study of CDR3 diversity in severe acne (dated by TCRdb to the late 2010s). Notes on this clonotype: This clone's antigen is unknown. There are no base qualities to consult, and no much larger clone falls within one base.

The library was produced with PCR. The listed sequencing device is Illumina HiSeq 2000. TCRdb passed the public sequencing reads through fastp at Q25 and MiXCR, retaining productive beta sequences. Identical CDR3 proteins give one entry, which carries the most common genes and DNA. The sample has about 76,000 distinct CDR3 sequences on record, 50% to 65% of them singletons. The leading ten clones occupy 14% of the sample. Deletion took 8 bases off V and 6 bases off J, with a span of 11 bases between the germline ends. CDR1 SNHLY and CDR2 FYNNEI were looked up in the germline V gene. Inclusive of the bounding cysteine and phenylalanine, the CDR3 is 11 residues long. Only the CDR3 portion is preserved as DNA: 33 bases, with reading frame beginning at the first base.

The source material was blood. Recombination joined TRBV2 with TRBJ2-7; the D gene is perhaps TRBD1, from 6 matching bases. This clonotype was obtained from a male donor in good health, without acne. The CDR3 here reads CASRRGFEQYF. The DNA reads TGTGCCAGCCGAAGGGGGTTCGAGCAGTACTTC.